The clone carrying this T cell receptor beta chain has a handful of counts. TCRdb used MiXCR to reprocess the RT-PCR reads, holding one entry per CDR3 protein. This table has more than 550,000 distinct CDR3 sequences, about 14% appearing once. This receptor was identified in a female donor in good health, serving as a healthy control. Sequencing was done on a sample of memory CD4+ T cells from blood.

CDR3 in DNA: TGTGCCAGCTCACCACCGGGACTAGCGGGAGAGAATGAGCAGTTCTTC. As protein: CASSPPGLAGENEQFF. The chain carries TRBV18 and TRBJ2-1; 14 positions agree with TRBD2. This CDR3 has 16 residues. Germline CDR1 is KGHSH and CDR2 is LQKENI. With 0 bases clipped from V and 7 bases from J, the junction kept 2 bases outside the gene matches.